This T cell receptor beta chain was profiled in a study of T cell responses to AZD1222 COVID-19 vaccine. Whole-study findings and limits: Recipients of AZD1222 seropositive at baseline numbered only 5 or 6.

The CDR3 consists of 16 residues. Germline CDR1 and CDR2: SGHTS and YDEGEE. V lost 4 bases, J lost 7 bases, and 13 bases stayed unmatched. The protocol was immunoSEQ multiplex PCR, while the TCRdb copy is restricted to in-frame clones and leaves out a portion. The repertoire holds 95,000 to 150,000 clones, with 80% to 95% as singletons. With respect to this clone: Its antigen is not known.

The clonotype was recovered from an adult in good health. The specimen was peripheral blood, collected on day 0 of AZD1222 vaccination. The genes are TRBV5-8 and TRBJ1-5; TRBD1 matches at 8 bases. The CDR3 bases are TGTGCCAGCAGCACGGGACAGGACACTCGAGGGCAGCCCCAGCATTTT. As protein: CASSTGQDTRGQPQHF.